This T cell receptor (beta chain) came from a study of graft-versus-host responses after intestinal transplantation. Germline values: CDR1 SEHNR, CDR2 FQNEAQ (reference sequence). The CDR3 runs 14 residues. Unmatched junction bases numbered 3, after V lost 0 bases and J lost 7 bases. To note about this clone: The antigen is not known.

Repertoires were generated with immunoSEQ multiplex PCR, while TCRdb's copy carries only in-frame clones and drops some. Of 80,000 to 90,000 clones in the sample, about nine tenths were seen once. The chain is built from TRBV7-9 and TRBJ1-2, with 9 bases matching TRBD1. This sequence was found in a human donor who received an intestinal transplant. Source: unstimulated CD4+ T cells sorted from spleen or lymph node cells, taken before intestinal transplant. This CDR3 is CASSLAQGALGYTF. As DNA, the CDR3 is TGTGCCAGCAGCTTAGCACAGGGGGCGCTTGGCTACACCTTC. The complete variable domain, with remaining parts taken from reference TRBV7-9 and TRBJ1-2, reads DTGVSQNPRHKITKRGQNVTFRCDPISEHNRLYWYRQTLGQGPEFLTYFQNEAQLEKSRLLSDRFSAERPKGSFSTLEIQRTEQGDSAMYLCASSLAQGALGYTFGSGTRLTVV.